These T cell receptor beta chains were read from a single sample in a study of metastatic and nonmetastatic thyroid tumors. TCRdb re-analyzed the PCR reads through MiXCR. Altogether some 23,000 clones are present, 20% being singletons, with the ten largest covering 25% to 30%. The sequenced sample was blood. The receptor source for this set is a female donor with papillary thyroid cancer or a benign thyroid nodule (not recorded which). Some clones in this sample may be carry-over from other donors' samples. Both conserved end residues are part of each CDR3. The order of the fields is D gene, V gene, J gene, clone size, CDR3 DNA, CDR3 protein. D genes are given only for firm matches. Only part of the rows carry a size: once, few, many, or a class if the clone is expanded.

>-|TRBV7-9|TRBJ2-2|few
TGTGCCAGCAGCCCTGGTGGCGGGGAGCTGTTTTTT
CASSPGGGELFF
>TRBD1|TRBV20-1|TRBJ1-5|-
TGCAGTGCCTTACAGGGGGACCAGCCCCAGCATTTT
CSALQGDQPQHF
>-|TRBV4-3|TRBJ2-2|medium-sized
TGCGCCAGCAGCCAAGTCTACAGTTCGAACACCGGGGAGCTGTTTTTT
CASSQVYSSNTGELFF
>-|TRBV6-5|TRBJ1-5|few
TGTGCCAGCAGTTCCCACTTCGAGCAGCCCCAGCATTTT
CASSSHFEQPQHF
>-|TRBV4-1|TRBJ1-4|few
TGCGCCAGCAGCCAGTTCTGGAATGAAAAACTGTTTTTT
CASSQFWNEKLFF
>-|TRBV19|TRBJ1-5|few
TGTGCCACCTGGGACAACAATCAGCCCCAGCATTTT
CATWDNNQPQHF
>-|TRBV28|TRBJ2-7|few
TGTGCCAGCAGTTTAGGGACAAGCTCCTACGAGCAGTACTTC
CASSLGTSSYEQYF
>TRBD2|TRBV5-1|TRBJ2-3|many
TGCGCCAGCAGCTTTCTAGCGGGAGCAGATACGCAGTATTTT
CASSFLAGADTQYF
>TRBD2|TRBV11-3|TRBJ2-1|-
TGTGCCAGCGGCTCTGGACTAGCTCACAATGAGCAGTTCTTC
CASGSGLAHNEQFF
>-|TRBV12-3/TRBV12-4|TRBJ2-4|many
TGTGCCAGCAGCACTACAGCACACAGGTTATTCGCGAACAAAAACATTCAGTACTTC
CASSTTAHRLFANKNIQYF
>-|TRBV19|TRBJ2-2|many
TGTGCCAGTACCAGGACCCCTCCCGGGGAGCTGTTTTTT
CASTRTPPGELFF
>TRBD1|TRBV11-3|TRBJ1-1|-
TGTGCCAGCAGCTTACAGACAGGGGTGAACACTGAAGCTTTCTTT
CASSLQTGVNTEAFF
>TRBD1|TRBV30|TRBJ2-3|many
TGTGCCTGGAGTGACCTCAGGGGGGATACGCAGTATTTT
CAWSDLRGDTQYF
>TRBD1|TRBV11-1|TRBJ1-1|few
TGTGCTAGCAGCACCCGGGACAGAGACACTGAGGCTTTCTTT
CASSTRDRDTEAFF
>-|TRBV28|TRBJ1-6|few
TGTGCCAGCAGTATCGACAGGCGGCGGTACTTT
CASSIDRRRYF
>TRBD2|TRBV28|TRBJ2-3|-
TGTGCCAGCAGTTTAGTCGTCGGGAGGGAGACGCAGTATTTT
CASSLVVGRETQYF
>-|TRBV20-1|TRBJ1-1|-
TGCAGTGCTAATCGGCAGAACACTGAAGCTTTCTTT
CSANRQNTEAFF
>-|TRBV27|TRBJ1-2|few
TGTGCCAGCAGTCTAACCTTGCTTGGGGGCTACACCTTC
CASSLTLLGGYTF
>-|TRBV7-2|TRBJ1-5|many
TGTGCCAGCAGCCCCACAGGCGGCAATCAGCCCCAGCATTTT
CASSPTGGNQPQHF
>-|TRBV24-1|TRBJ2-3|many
TGTGCCACCAGGGGGAGCACAGATACGCAGTATTTT
CATRGSTDTQYF
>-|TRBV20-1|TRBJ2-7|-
TGCAGTGCTAGAGTAGCAGGGAGAGTCGAGCAGTACTTC
CSARVAGRVEQYF
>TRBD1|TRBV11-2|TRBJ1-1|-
TGTGCCAGCAGCCCCGGACAGGGGGCGAACACTGAAGCTTTCTTT
CASSPGQGANTEAFF
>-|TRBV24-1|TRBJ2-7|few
TGTGCCACCAGTGGTGGTGTCTCCTACGAGCAGTACTTC
CATSGGVSYEQYF
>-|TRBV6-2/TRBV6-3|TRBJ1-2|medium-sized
TGTGCCAGCAGTTACTCGATAGGGAGCTATGGCTACACCTTC
CASSYSIGSYGYTF
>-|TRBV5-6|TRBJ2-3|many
TGTGCCAGCAGCTTCCGGGCCGACTCTACTAGCACAGATACGCAGTATTTT
CASSFRADSTSTDTQYF
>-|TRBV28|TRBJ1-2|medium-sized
TGTGCCAGCAGTTTACGGGGCGACTATGGCTACACCTTC
CASSLRGDYGYTF